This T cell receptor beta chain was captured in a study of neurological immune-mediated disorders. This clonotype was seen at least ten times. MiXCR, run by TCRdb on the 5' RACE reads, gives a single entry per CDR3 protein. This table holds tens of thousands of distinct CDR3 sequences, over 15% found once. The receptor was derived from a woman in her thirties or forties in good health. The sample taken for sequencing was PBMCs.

The CDR3 sequence: CASSRGVGSDTQYF. CDR3 nucleotide sequence: TGCGCCAGCAGCCGGGGGGTCGGCAGCGATACGCAGTATTTT. This chain joins TRBV4-3 and TRBJ2-3; TRBD2 might be the D (6 bases). With 4 bases removed from V and 6 bases from J, the gap between germline ends came to 14 bases. The CDR3 runs to 14 residues. Germline V gives CDR1 LGHNA, CDR2 YSLEER.